The entry that follows covers one TCR beta chain sequence. This entry comes from a study of T cell changes during pregnancy in multiple sclerosis. The assay was immunoSEQ multiplex PCR, and TCRdb's table has in-frame clones only and misses some. The sample lists approximately 61,000 clones; 75% to 95% were seen once. CDR3 length: 13 amino acids. The V and J ends lost 1 base and 5 bases respectively, with 9 bases between them. Germline V lookup: CDR1 MDHEN, CDR2 SYDVKM. This specimen was peripheral blood, taken after pregnancy. This sequence joins TRBV28 and TRBJ2-7; tentatively, D is TRBD2 (5 bases). This clonotype was obtained from a female donor in good health, enrolled as a control in a pregnancy study. The CDR3, as DNA: TGTGCCAGCAGTTTATATCCCGGGGACGAGCAGTACTTC. It translates to CASSLYPGDEQYF.